This T cell receptor (beta chain) was obtained from a study of molecular identifiers for immune sequencing clone quantification. The study, taken as a whole, reports: Effector cells kept over 98% of their molecules in clones above 20 RNA copies, while naive cells kept under 1% there.

As previously described, bulk TCR libraries were made using listed TCR primers. TCRdb reanalysed the PCR reads using MiXCR and keeps one entry per CDR3 protein. The data contain about 630,000 distinct CDR3 sequences, 25% of them singletons. This CDR3 comprises 16 residues. V lost 4 bases, J lost 0 bases, and 14 bases lay in between. Germline CDR1 and CDR2: MDHEN and SYDVKM. This clonotype was counted at least ten times. Its antigen is not identified. This sequence was found in a human donor in good health. Some libraries in this study had Jurkat cell RNA spiked in. What was sequenced was naive CD8+ T cells from blood, with Jurkat cell RNA spiked in. Subset in this sample: FACS-sorted CD8+CD4-CCR7+CD45RA+ naive T cells. This chain joins TRBV28 and TRBJ2-3, with D perhaps matching TRBD1 (6 bases). CDR3 coding DNA: TGTGCCAGCAGTTCTCCCCCAGGGGATAGCACAGATACGCAGTATTTT. Amino acids: CASSSPPGDSTDTQYF.